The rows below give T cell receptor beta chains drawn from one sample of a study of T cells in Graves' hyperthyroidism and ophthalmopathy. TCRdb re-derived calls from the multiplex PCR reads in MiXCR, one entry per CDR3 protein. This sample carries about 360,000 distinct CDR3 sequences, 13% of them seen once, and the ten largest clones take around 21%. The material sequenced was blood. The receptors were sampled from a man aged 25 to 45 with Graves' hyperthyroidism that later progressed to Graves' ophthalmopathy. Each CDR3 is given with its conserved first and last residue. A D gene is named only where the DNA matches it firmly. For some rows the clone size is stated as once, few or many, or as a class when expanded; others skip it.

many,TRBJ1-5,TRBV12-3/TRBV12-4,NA,TGTGCCAGCAGTCTACAGACTATTAGCAATCAGCCCCAGCATTTT,CASSLQTISNQPQHF
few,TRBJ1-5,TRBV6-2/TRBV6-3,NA,TGTGCCAGCACCTTGAGGGGTAGCAATCAGCCCCAGCATTTT,CASTLRGSNQPQHF
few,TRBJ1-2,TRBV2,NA,TGTGCCAGCAGTGAACAGGCAACTAACTATGGCTACACCTTC,CASSEQATNYGYTF
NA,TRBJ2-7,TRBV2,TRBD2,TGTGCCAGCAGAGCAGCGGGGGACGAGCAGTACTTC,CASRAAGDEQYF
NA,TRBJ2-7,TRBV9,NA,TGTGCCAGCAGCCACGGGGTCCGGATATCCTACGAGCAGTACTTC,CASSHGVRISYEQYF
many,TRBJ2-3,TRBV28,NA,TGTGCCACCTCGATGGGGGTCCACCCGGGGACAGATACGCAGTATTTT,CATSMGVHPGTDTQYF
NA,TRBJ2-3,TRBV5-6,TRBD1,TGTGCCAGCAGCTTGTTTGATTATGGGACAGGGTCAGATACGCAGTATTTT,CASSLFDYGTGSDTQYF
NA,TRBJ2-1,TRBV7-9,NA,TGTGCCAGCAGGTCAGGGGGGGCGGATGAGCAGTTCTTC,CASRSGGADEQFF
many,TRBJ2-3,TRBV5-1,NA,TGCGCCAGCAGCCTGGACGATATCCAGGATACGCAGTATTTT,CASSLDDIQDTQYF
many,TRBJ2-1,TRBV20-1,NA,TGCAGTGCAAAATACAATGAGCAGTTCTTC,CSAKYNEQFF
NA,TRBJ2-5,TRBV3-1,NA,TGTGCCAGCAGCCAAGAACAGCTCCCATCCCAAGAGACCCAGTACTTC,CASSQEQLPSQETQYF
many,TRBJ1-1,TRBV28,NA,TGTGCCGCAACGGATAACACTGAAGCTTTCTTT,CAATDNTEAFF
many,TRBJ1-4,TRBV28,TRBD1,TGTGCCAGCAGTCCCACTCCCTACAGGGGGCTCGGCGAAAAACTGTTTTTT,CASSPTPYRGLGEKLFF
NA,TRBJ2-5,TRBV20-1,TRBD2,TGCAGTGCTAGAATTAGCGGGGGAGAGACCCAGTACTTC,CSARISGGETQYF
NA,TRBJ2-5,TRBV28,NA,TGTGCCAGCAGTCTCTGGGGGGAGAAAGAGACCCAGTACTTC,CASSLWGEKETQYF
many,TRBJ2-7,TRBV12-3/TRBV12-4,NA,TGTGCCAGCAGTTTGCTACGGAGCTCCTACGAGCAGTACTTC,CASSLLRSSYEQYF
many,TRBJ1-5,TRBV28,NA,TGTGCCAGCAGTTTAAGGGGAAACAATCAGCCCCAGCATTTT,CASSLRGNNQPQHF
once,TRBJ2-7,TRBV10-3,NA,TGTGCCATGGGCGGCTCCTACGAGCAGTACTTC,CAMGGSYEQYF
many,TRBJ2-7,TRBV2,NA,TGTGCCAGCAGATACGTGGCTGAGCAGTACTTC,CASRYVAEQYF
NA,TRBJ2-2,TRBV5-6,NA,TGTGCCAGCAGCTTGGTGGAGGCCGGGGAGCTGTTTTTT,CASSLVEAGELFF
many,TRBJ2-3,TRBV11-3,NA,TGTGCCAGCAGCCTCGACCCAATGGGTACGCAGTATTTT,CASSLDPMGTQYF
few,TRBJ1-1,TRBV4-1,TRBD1,TGCGCCAGCAGCCCGCCGGGACAGGTGAACACTGAAGCTTTCTTT,CASSPPGQVNTEAFF
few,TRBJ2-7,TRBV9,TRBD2,TGTGCCAGCAGCTTGCGGGGGACCACCTACGAGCAGTACTTC,CASSLRGTTYEQYF
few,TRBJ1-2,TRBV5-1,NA,TGCGCCAGCAGCTTGCACGACGCTGGGTCGTCTAACTATGGCTACACCTTC,CASSLHDAGSSNYGYTF
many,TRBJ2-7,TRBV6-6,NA,TGTGCCAGCAGTTACTCGGTCCCGTTTTCCTCCTACGAGCAGTACTTC,CASSYSVPFSSYEQYF
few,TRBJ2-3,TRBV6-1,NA,TGTGCCAGCAGTCCTACCCTTGGCGGGGGCCGCACAGATACGCAGTATTTT,CASSPTLGGGRTDTQYF
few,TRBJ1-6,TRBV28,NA,TGTGCCAGCAGTAACGGCGGACTGTATAATTCACCCCTCCACTTT,CASSNGGLYNSPLHF
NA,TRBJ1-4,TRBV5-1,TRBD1,TGCGCCAGCAGCGAAATACGGACAGGGGGATCCGAAAAACTGTTTTTT,CASSEIRTGGSEKLFF
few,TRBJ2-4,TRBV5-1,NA,TGCGCCAGCAGCTCCCAAACAGGGTTGGATAAGTACTTC,CASSSQTGLDKYF
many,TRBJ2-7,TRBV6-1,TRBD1,TGTGCCAGCAGTGCGGGGACAGGGAGCTCCTACGAGCAGTACTTC,CASSAGTGSSYEQYF